Below, 13 T cell receptor beta chains from the same sample are listed, as sequenced in a study of blood T cell repertoires in COVID-19 (dated by TCRdb to 2019 to 2021). The method behind the library was the immunoSEQ multiplex PCR assay. Imported from immuneACCESS, the table was reduced by TCRdb to in-frame sequences with V and J called. These copies leave out some clones; in studies compared against another copy, an unresolved V gene accounts for under half, and the cause of the remainder is not known. The sample yields hundreds of thousands of clones; roughly nine tenths were counted once. 1% to 1.3% of the sample lies in the top ten. Sequenced sample: PBMCs or T cells enriched from blood (not recorded which). The receptors here all came from a man younger than 40 who had recovered from COVID-19.

This clone was counted a single time. The chain employs TRBV25-1 and TRBJ1-2, with a possible D match to TRBD1 (6 bases). CDR1 is MGHDK and CDR2 is SYGVNS in the germline V gene. The CDR3 is 14 amino acids. The V gene lost 4 bases and the J gene lost 1 base, with 10 bases spanning the gap. This CDR3 reads CASSGRGLNYGYTF. The CDR3 DNA reads as TGTGCCAGCAGTGGCAGGGGCCTTAACTATGGCTACACCTTC.

The rearrangement links TRBV12-5 to TRBJ1-2, with D possibly matching TRBD1 (6 bases). Germline CDR1 and CDR2: LGHNT and FRNRAP. The CDR3 sequence is 13 residues long. Trimming cost V 6 bases and J 7 bases, with 15 bases left between them. For the CDR3, the DNA is TGTGCTAGTGGCGGACAGACCGACACTGGCTACACCTTC. This sequence encodes CASGGQTDTGYTF.

The chain links TRBV5-6 to TRBJ2-3; D is unclear. Germline V lookup: CDR1 SGHDT, CDR2 YYEEEE. The CDR3 loop spans 14 amino acids. V was clipped by 3 bases and J by 0 bases, with 8 bases between them. In nucleotides, the CDR3 is TGTGCCAGCAGCTGGTACTCGAGCACAGATACGCAGTATTTT. Protein product: CASSWYSSTDTQYF.

The V call is TRBV3-1 (or the pseudogene TRBV3-2), the J call TRBJ2-1; D is unclear. Germline CDR1 and CDR2: LGHDT and YNNKEL (reference sequence). The CDR3 length is 13 residues. Trimming removed 5 bases at V and 5 bases at J, with 10 bases between. DNA of the CDR3: TGTGCCAGCAGCGCCACAGAGAACAATGAGCAGTTCTTC. As protein: CASSATENNEQFF.

The V and J genes are TRBV5-1 and TRBJ2-1; 10 bases align to TRBD2. Germline V gives CDR1 SGHRS, CDR2 YFSETQ. The CDR3 runs to 16 residues. V shed 3 bases and J 9 bases; nucleotides not matched to a gene: 12. The CDR3: CASSSISAGGPSEQFF. The CDR3 bases are TGCGCCAGCAGCTCCATCTCAGCGGGAGGGCCCAGTGAGCAGTTCTTC.

The chain recombines TRBV30 with TRBJ2-1; 8 bases line up with TRBD2. The CDR3 has 14 amino acids. Germline V lookup: CDR1 GTSNPN, CDR2 SVGIG (reference sequence). V shed 4 bases and J 4 bases; nucleotides not matched to a gene: 6. The CDR3 nucleotides read TGTGCCTGGAATACGGCGGGAGGATACAATGAGCAGTTCTTC. Encoded protein: CAWNTAGGYNEQFF.

V is TRBV28 and J is TRBJ2-4; D ambiguous. The germline V gene has CDR1 MDHEN and CDR2 SYDVKM. Trimming shortened V by 6 bases and J by 0 bases, and 12 bases separated the two germline ends. The CDR3 covers 15 residues. The CDR3 sequence: CASSQDILAKNIQYF. CDR3 DNA: TGTGCCAGCAGCCAAGACATTCTAGCCAAAAACATTCAGTACTTC.

The chain has TRBV11-2 and TRBJ2-7; TRBD2 might be the D (5 bases). The V gene's germline CDR1 is SGHAT and CDR2 FQNNGV. V gave up 6 bases and J gave up 2 bases, with 17 bases separating them. CDR3 length equals 15 residues. CDR3 in amino acids: CASSSSGKKAYEQYF. DNA of the CDR3: TGTGCCAGCAGTAGTTCGGGAAAGAAGGCCTACGAGCAGTACTTC.

The chain links TRBV18 to TRBJ2-1; D perhaps matches TRBD1 (6 bases). V was shortened by 3 bases and J by 10 bases, with 16 bases between the two germline ends. The CDR3 totals 14 residues. Per the germline V gene, CDR1 is KGHSH and CDR2 is LQKENI. CDR3 nucleotides: TGTGCCAGCTCACCCCGGGACAACCTCAGAGAGCAGTTCTTC. Translated, it gives CASSPRDNLREQFF.

The chain has TRBV27 and TRBJ2-7, with D perhaps matching TRBD2 (6 bases). Looked up from germline, CDR1 is MNHEY and CDR2 is SMNVEV (reference sequence). The CDR3 runs to 15 residues. V dropped 5 bases and J dropped 6 bases, with 20 bases sitting between them. CDR3 in DNA: TGTGCCAGCAGTCCCCGGGACTTGAGTGTCATCGAGCAGTACTTC. This gives the protein CASSPRDLSVIEQYF.

The gene calls are TRBV25-1 and TRBJ2-2; 7 bases are shared with TRBD2. The germline CDR1 and CDR2 sequences are MGHDK and SYGVNS. The CDR3 runs to 17 residues. V lost 2 bases and J lost 6; bases outside the gene matches: 12. CDR3 sequence: CASSEGPPTSPAGELFF. CDR3 bases: TGTGCCAGCAGTGAAGGACCACCGACTAGCCCTGCCGGGGAGCTGTTTTTT.

This chain joins TRBV5-1 and TRBJ2-7; 9 bases agree with TRBD1. This CDR3 spans 14 amino acids. The V gene end was trimmed by 4 bases and the J gene end by 2 bases; junction bases not matched to a gene: 4. Per the germline V gene, CDR1 is SGHRS and CDR2 is YFSETQ. DNA of the CDR3: TGCGCCAGCAGCACACAGGGGGCCACCTACGAGCAGTACTTC. It codes for CASSTQGATYEQYF.

CDR3 sequence (DNA): TGTGCCAGCAGCGCTCAACAGGGGTCTCCCTACGAGCAGTACTTC. It is translated as CASSAQQGSPYEQYF. The chain uses TRBV9 and TRBJ2-7, with 7 nucleotides matching TRBD1. V dropped 3 bases and J dropped 2; count of bases not matched to a gene: 8. This CDR3 is built from 15 residues. From germline, CDR1 is SGDLS and CDR2 YYNGEE.